The rows below give T cell receptor beta chains drawn from one sample of a study of shared clonotypes between healthy human individuals. Using immunoSEQ multiplex PCR, the repertoire was profiled, and TCRdb retains in-frame clones only, with some absent. The sample has 550,000 to 650,000 clones, approximately 96% seen once. The sequenced sample consisted of naive CD8+ T cells sorted from blood. These receptors were taken from a woman aged 25 to 39 in good health. CDR3s include the opening cysteine and the closing phenylalanine or tryptophan. Fields, in order: V gene, CDR3 length, clone size, J gene, D gene, CDR3 DNA, CDR3 protein. D genes are given only for firm matches. Part of the rows lack a size; the others show once, few, many or a class for expanded clones.

V: TRBV19; length: 13; size: .; J: TRBJ2-7; D: .; DNA: TGTGCCAGTAGTATCTTAGACGGCTACGAGCAGTACTTC; CDR3: CASSILDGYEQYF
V: TRBV27; length: 14; size: .; J: TRBJ1-6; D: .; DNA: TGTGCCAGCAGCCCTAACAGAGGCAATTCACCCCTCCACTTT; CDR3: CASSPNRGNSPLHF
V: TRBV19; length: 14; size: .; J: TRBJ2-1; D: .; DNA: TGTGCCAGTAGCCAAGGACTGGCCTACAATGAGCAGTTCTTC; CDR3: CASSQGLAYNEQFF
V: TRBV13; length: 12; size: .; J: TRBJ1-3; D: .; DNA: TGTGCCAGCAAGGGCCTTGGAAACACCATATATTTT; CDR3: CASKGLGNTIYF
V: TRBV7-9; length: 16; size: .; J: TRBJ1-5; D: TRBD1; DNA: TGTGCCAGCAGCCCAGGACAGGGGATGATCAATCAGCCCCAGCATTTT; CDR3: CASSPGQGMINQPQHF
V: TRBV21-1; length: 11; size: .; J: TRBJ2-7; D: .; DNA: TGTGCCAGCCCGATTAGCTACGAGCAGTACTTC; CDR3: CASPISYEQYF
V: TRBV7-8; length: 13; size: .; J: TRBJ2-3; D: .; DNA: TGTGCCAGCAGCTTAGACGCCGCAGATACGCAGTATTTT; CDR3: CASSLDAADTQYF
V: TRBV6-5; length: 14; size: .; J: TRBJ2-5; D: .; DNA: TGTGCCAGCAGTTACTCCAGCCCCCAAGAGACCCAGTACTTC; CDR3: CASSYSSPQETQYF
V: TRBV28; length: 13; size: .; J: TRBJ2-3; D: .; DNA: TGTGCCAGCAGTTTACTCAAGAAGGATACGCAGTATTTT; CDR3: CASSLLKKDTQYF
V: TRBV4-1; length: 17; size: .; J: TRBJ1-2; D: TRBD1; DNA: TGCGCCAGCAGCCATATGACAGGGGGCAGCGGGTACTATGGCTACACCTTC; CDR3: CASSHMTGGSGYYGYTF
V: TRBV5-6; length: 15; size: .; J: TRBJ2-7; D: TRBD2; DNA: TGTGCCAGCAGCTTGGGGGTCTCTAGCGGCTACGAGCAGTACTTC; CDR3: CASSLGVSSGYEQYF
V: TRBV28; length: 14; size: .; J: TRBJ1-5; D: TRBD1; DNA: TGTGCCACCCAGGGGGAGGGGAGCAATCAGCCCCAGCATTTT; CDR3: CATQGEGSNQPQHF
V: TRBV9; length: 17; size: .; J: TRBJ2-5; D: TRBD2; DNA: TGTGCCAGCAGCGTAGGTTCTAGCGGGAGACTAGTAGAGACCCAGTACTTC; CDR3: CASSVGSSGRLVETQYF
V: TRBV12-5; length: 12; size: once; J: TRBJ2-1; D: .; DNA: TGTGCTAGTGGTTTAGGTTACAATGAGCAGTTCTTC; CDR3: CASGLGYNEQFF
V: TRBV5-1; length: 21; size: .; J: TRBJ2-7; D: TRBD2; DNA: TGCGCCAGCAGCGAAAGGGACAGGGAGGGACTAGCGGGAGGGCTATTCTACGAGCAGTACTTC; CDR3: CASSERDREGLAGGLFYEQYF
V: TRBV13; length: 13; size: .; J: TRBJ2-5; D: .; DNA: TGTGCCAGCAGCTTAGACCCGAAGGGGACCCAGTACTTC; CDR3: CASSLDPKGTQYF
V: TRBV30; length: 11; size: .; J: TRBJ2-5; D: .; DNA: TGTGCCTGTAGCCAGTCCGGGACCCAGTACTTC; CDR3: CACSQSGTQYF
V: TRBV2; length: 10; size: .; J: TRBJ1-2; D: .; DNA: TGTGCCAGCACTGGCTATGGCTACACCTTC; CDR3: CASTGYGYTF
V: TRBV27; length: 14; size: .; J: TRBJ2-7; D: .; DNA: TGTGCCAGCAGGATAGGAGGGTCGGGCTACGAGCAGTACTTC; CDR3: CASRIGGSGYEQYF
V: TRBV29-1; length: 13; size: .; J: TRBJ2-7; D: TRBD2; DNA: TGCAGCGTTGGGTCTAGCGGGATGTACGAGCAGTACTTC; CDR3: CSVGSSGMYEQYF
V: TRBV28; length: 14; size: .; J: TRBJ2-7; D: TRBD2; DNA: TGTGCCAGCAGTTTACTAGCGGACCCCTACGAGCAGTACTTC; CDR3: CASSLLADPYEQYF
V: TRBV29-1; length: 13; size: .; J: TRBJ1-2; D: .; DNA: TGCAGCGTTGAAGAAGGGGGACCCTTTGGCTACACCTTC; CDR3: CSVEEGGPFGYTF
V: TRBV7-9; length: 14; size: once; J: TRBJ2-1; D: TRBD2; DNA: TGTGCCAGCAGCTTAATCGGGGGGAAGAATGAGCAGTTCTTC; CDR3: CASSLIGGKNEQFF